This TCR beta chain was observed in a study of siplizumab effects on memory and regulatory T cells. Study-level findings and limits: Among sequences traceable to unstimulated CD4+ memory cells, alloreactive ones were significantly reduced by siplizumab. Naive or memory phenotype was unassignable for roughly 75-97% of proliferating CD4+ or CD8+ clones. The study found that mappable alloreactive CD4+ clones averaged about 70% Treg-derived with siplizumab and approximately 28% in controls. Sequences below about 10^-5 frequency were poorly captured, limiting mapping of alloreactive clones.

Regarding this clone: The antigen remains undetermined.

This CDR3 spans 14 amino acids. V was pared by 5 bases and J by 2 bases, with 14 bases between. CDR1 and CDR2 (germline): SGHRS, YFSETQ. TCRdb's copy holds only in-frame clones and misses some; the assay was immunoSEQ multiplex PCR. The sample lists about 82,000 clones, about nine tenths occurring once. V and J are TRBV5-1 and TRBJ2-7, with a tentative D call TRBD1 (5 bases). The receptor's source is a human donor in good health. The specimen sequenced was Tregs sorted from blood. Written as DNA, the CDR3 is TGCGCCAGCAGTGGATCAGGGTTCCCCTACGAGCAGTACTTC. Residues: CASSGSGFPYEQYF.